Each of the 8 T cell receptor beta chains below was sequenced from the same sample in a study of regulatory T cells in long-lasting Graves disease. Indicated time point: persistent/refractory GD, antithyroid drugs over 5 years with positive TRAb. Researchers made the TCR library from RNA that was extracted from PBMCs. Through Arm-PCR of CDR3 regions and iRepertoire HTBI primers, TCR beta libraries were built. Each CDR3 protein is one row after TCRdb ran MiXCR on the multiplex PCR reads. The sample consists of about 460,000 distinct CDR3 sequences, about 20% of them appearing once. This sample comprised peripheral blood mononuclear cells (PBMCs), obtained when the disease was refractory, from a patient treated with antithyroid drugs. The receptors derive from a female donor with Graves disease.

The rearrangement joins TRBV6-5 to TRBJ1-2; TRBD1 agrees at 8 bases. The CDR3 is 15 amino acids. Germline V gene sequence: CDR1 MNHEY, CDR2 SVGAGI. Trimming at V came to 0 bases and at J to 4 bases, leaving 4 bases not matched to a gene. In DNA form, the CDR3 reads TGTGCCAGCAGTTACTCGGGACAGGCCTTCTATGGCTACACCTTC. As protein: CASSYSGQAFYGYTF.

This clonotype has ten or more counts. The chain couples TRBV2 to TRBJ1-4, with unresolved D. V lost 3 bases to trimming and J lost 0 bases, with 8 bases between them. This CDR3 contains 15 residues. The germline gives CDR1 SNHLY, CDR2 FYNNEI. CDR3: CASSDRASTNEKLFF. CDR3 DNA sequence: TGTGCCAGCAGTGATCGGGCCTCAACTAATGAAAAACTGTTTTTT. The entire variable domain, with the rest obtained from reference TRBV2 and TRBJ1-4, is as follows: EPEVTQTPSHQVTQMGQEVILRCVPISNHLYFYWYRQILGQKVEFLVSFYNNEISEKSEIFDDQFSVERPDGSNFTLKIRSTKLEDSAMYFCASSDRASTNEKLFFGSGTQLSVL.

The rearrangement joins TRBV6-2 or TRBV6-3 to TRBJ2-2, with 9 bases matching TRBD1. With 10 bases clipped from V and 6 bases from J, the junction kept 6 bases outside the gene matches. Germline loops: CDR1 MNHEY, CDR2 SVGEGT. The CDR3 sequence is 13 residues long. The CDR3 sequence is CAIRTGDAGELFF. The CDR3 nucleotides are TGTGCCATACGGACAGGGGATGCCGGGGAGCTGTTTTTT.

The genes are TRBV5-1 and TRBJ1-6, with TRBD1 identical over 8 bases. CDR1 is SGHRS and CDR2 is YFSETQ in the germline V gene. The CDR3 contains 16 residues. With 2 bases clipped from V and 10 bases from J, the junction kept 11 bases outside the gene matches. CDR3 DNA: TGCGCCAGCAGCTTTGACTCAGGGGGCGCGGGCTCACCCCTCCACTTT. This sequence encodes CASSFDSGGAGSPLHF. The full variable domain, in which reference TRBV5-1 and TRBJ1-6 provide the parts outside the CDR3, is KAGVTQTPRYLIKTRGQQVTLSCSPISGHRSVSWYQQTPGQGLQFLFEYFSETQRNKGNFPGRFSGRQFSNSRSEMNVSTLELGDSALYLCASSFDSGGAGSPLHFGNGTRLTVT.

As regards this clonotype: Since a much larger clone is just one base distant, this may be a read error. The chain couples TRBV12-3 or TRBV12-4 to TRBJ1-2, with 7 bases fitting TRBD1. This CDR3 region has 12 residues. The CDR3 protein is CPSSFTGDGYTF. CDR3 nucleotides: TGTCCCAGCAGTTTTACAGGGGACGGCTACACCTTC.

This clonotype was seen more than once but under ten times. V is TRBV20-1 and J is TRBJ2-7, with 12 bases fitting TRBD2. Trimming cost V 4 bases and J 0 bases; bases outside gene matches: 10. CDR1 DFQATT and CDR2 SNEGSKA come from the germline V gene (reference sequence). The CDR3 sequence is 17 residues long. The CDR3 sequence: CSATSRLAGEPSYEQYF. The CDR3 bases are TGCAGTGCTACGTCGAGACTAGCGGGAGAACCCTCCTACGAGCAGTACTTC.

This clonotype was recorded at least ten times. The junction does not match germline at one end; this may be a read error. The chain uses TRBV5-1 and TRBJ2-5; 7 nucleotides align to TRBD1. The CDR3 length is 14 residues. Germline V gene lookup returns CDR1 SGHRS and CDR2 YFSETQ. The CDR3 here is CASSLGTAQETQYF. CDR3 sequence (DNA): TGTGCCAGCAGCTTAGGGACAGCCCAAGAGACCCAGTACTTC.

With regard to this clonotype: A much larger clone differs by one base, so this may be a read error. The gene calls are TRBV28 and TRBJ1-5; D not resolved. The CDR3 has 17 amino acids. The germline V gene encodes CDR1 MDHEN and CDR2 SYDVKM. Trimming took off 3 bases at V and 0 bases at J, with 15 bases between the two ends. In nucleotides, the CDR3 is TGTGCCAGCAGTTTTGGAGGGTTTGCGTATAGCAATCAGCCCCAGCATTTT. It is translated as CASSFGGFAYSNQPQHF.